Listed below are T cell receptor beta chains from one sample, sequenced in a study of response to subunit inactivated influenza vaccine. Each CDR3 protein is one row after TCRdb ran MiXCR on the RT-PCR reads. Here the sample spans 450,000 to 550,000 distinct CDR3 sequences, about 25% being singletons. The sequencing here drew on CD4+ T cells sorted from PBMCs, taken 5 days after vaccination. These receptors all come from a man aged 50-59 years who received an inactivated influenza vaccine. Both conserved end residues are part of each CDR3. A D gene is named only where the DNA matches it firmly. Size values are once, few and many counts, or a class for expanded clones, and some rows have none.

cdr3_nt: TGCAGTGCGCCTACAGACTCTGGAAACACCATATATTTT
cdr3_aa: CSAPTDSGNTIYF
clone_size: few
j_call: TRBJ1-3
v_call: TRBV20-1
d_call: NA

cdr3_nt: TGTGCCAGCAGTTACACCCAAATAGCGGGACAAGAGACCCAGTACTTC
cdr3_aa: CASSYTQIAGQETQYF
clone_size: NA
j_call: TRBJ2-5
v_call: TRBV6-5
d_call: TRBD2

cdr3_nt: TGCGCCAGCAGCTTGCTGGACTCTGGAAACACCATATATTTT
cdr3_aa: CASSLLDSGNTIYF
clone_size: few
j_call: TRBJ1-3
v_call: TRBV5-1
d_call: NA

cdr3_nt: TGCGCCAGCAGCCAAGACCTTAGCGGGGGGACCTCCTACGAGCAGTACTTC
cdr3_aa: CASSQDLSGGTSYEQYF
clone_size: NA
j_call: TRBJ2-7
v_call: TRBV4-3
d_call: TRBD2

cdr3_nt: TGCGCCAGTGGGACCCGGGGCAGGACCCAAGAGACCCAGTACTTC
cdr3_aa: CASGTRGRTQETQYF
clone_size: many
j_call: TRBJ2-5
v_call: TRBV5-1
d_call: NA

cdr3_nt: TGTGCCAGCAGAAAAAATGGGGTCAGGGGAAACACCATATATTTT
cdr3_aa: CASRKNGVRGNTIYF
clone_size: NA
j_call: TRBJ1-3
v_call: TRBV12-3/TRBV12-4
d_call: NA

cdr3_nt: TGTGCCAGCAGTTTAGATCGGACAGGTGCCACCGGGGAGCTGTTTTTT
cdr3_aa: CASSLDRTGATGELFF
clone_size: many
j_call: TRBJ2-2
v_call: TRBV12-3/TRBV12-4
d_call: TRBD1

cdr3_nt: TGTGCCAGCAGCTTCTCCGGGACTAAAAACTACGAGCAGTACTTC
cdr3_aa: CASSFSGTKNYEQYF
clone_size: few
j_call: TRBJ2-7
v_call: TRBV7-2
d_call: TRBD2

cdr3_nt: TGTGCCAGCAGACCCGGGAGCGCCGGCTCACCCCTCCACTTT
cdr3_aa: CASRPGSAGSPLHF
clone_size: NA
j_call: TRBJ1-6
v_call: TRBV6-1
d_call: NA

cdr3_nt: TGTGCCAGCAGGATCGGGACTTACAATGAGCAGTTCTTC
cdr3_aa: CASRIGTYNEQFF
clone_size: many
j_call: TRBJ2-1
v_call: TRBV2
d_call: NA

cdr3_nt: TGTGCCAGCAGTCAACAGGGACCTGGGGCCAACGTCCTGACTTTC
cdr3_aa: CASSQQGPGANVLTF
clone_size: NA
j_call: TRBJ2-6
v_call: TRBV7-2
d_call: NA

cdr3_nt: TGTGCCAGCAGTGGCCTGGGACAGGGGGTCAACGAGCAGTACTTC
cdr3_aa: CASSGLGQGVNEQYF
clone_size: few
j_call: TRBJ2-7
v_call: TRBV6-1
d_call: TRBD1

cdr3_nt: TGTGCCAGCAGCTTAGCGCTTCGACAGGGGGCCAAAAACATTCAGTACTTC
cdr3_aa: CASSLALRQGAKNIQYF
clone_size: NA
j_call: TRBJ2-4
v_call: TRBV7-9
d_call: TRBD1

cdr3_nt: TGTGCCAGCAGTTACTCGAGTCGGAGCACCTACGAGCAGTACTTC
cdr3_aa: CASSYSSRSTYEQYF
clone_size: few
j_call: TRBJ2-7
v_call: TRBV6-5
d_call: NA

cdr3_nt: TGTGCCAGCAGTTTAATCACAGGAAGGAGGAATGAGCAGTTCTTC
cdr3_aa: CASSLITGRRNEQFF
clone_size: few
j_call: TRBJ2-1
v_call: TRBV12-3/TRBV12-4
d_call: NA

cdr3_nt: TGTGCCAGCAGCTTGGGGACTAGCGGGAGTAGGGAGCTGTTTTTT
cdr3_aa: CASSLGTSGSRELFF
clone_size: NA
j_call: TRBJ2-2
v_call: TRBV7-3
d_call: TRBD2

cdr3_nt: TGTGCCACCAGCGACAACAGCCTACAAGGGGGCAATGAGCAGTTCTTC
cdr3_aa: CATSDNSLQGGNEQFF
clone_size: few
j_call: TRBJ2-1
v_call: TRBV15
d_call: NA

cdr3_nt: TGTGCCAGCAGCCCCATCGGACAGAATCAAGAGACCCAGTACTTC
cdr3_aa: CASSPIGQNQETQYF
clone_size: few
j_call: TRBJ2-5
v_call: TRBV7-9
d_call: NA

cdr3_nt: TGTGCCAGCACCCTCCGAGGGGGAAACCAAGAGACCCAGTACTTC
cdr3_aa: CASTLRGGNQETQYF
clone_size: NA
j_call: TRBJ2-5
v_call: TRBV28
d_call: NA

cdr3_nt: TGCAGTGCGTCGACTAGCGACATGGACAATGAGCAGTTCTTC
cdr3_aa: CSASTSDMDNEQFF
clone_size: NA
j_call: TRBJ2-1
v_call: TRBV20-1
d_call: TRBD2

cdr3_nt: TGTGCCAGCAGTTTTTCCAGGGATCAGCCCCAGCATTTT
cdr3_aa: CASSFSRDQPQHF
clone_size: NA
j_call: TRBJ1-5
v_call: TRBV27
d_call: NA

cdr3_nt: TGCGCCAGCAGCCGGGGACAGGGTCCTCCAAACCAAGAGACCCAGTACTTC
cdr3_aa: CASSRGQGPPNQETQYF
clone_size: NA
j_call: TRBJ2-5
v_call: TRBV5-1
d_call: TRBD1

cdr3_nt: TGTGCCAGCAGCAAGGGACTAGTACAAGAGACCCAGTACTTC
cdr3_aa: CASSKGLVQETQYF
clone_size: few
j_call: TRBJ2-5
v_call: TRBV5-6
d_call: TRBD2

cdr3_nt: TGCGCCAGCAGCTTGGCCGGATCGGGAGGAGTAGATACGCAGTATTTT
cdr3_aa: CASSLAGSGGVDTQYF
clone_size: few
j_call: TRBJ2-3
v_call: TRBV5-1
d_call: TRBD2

cdr3_nt: TGTGCCAGCAGATACAGGGGCGGGTTTCAAGAGACCCAGTACTTC
cdr3_aa: CASRYRGGFQETQYF
clone_size: few
j_call: TRBJ2-5
v_call: TRBV6-2/TRBV6-3
d_call: TRBD1

cdr3_nt: TGCGCCAGCAGGCCCGGACTAGCGGACACAGATACGCAGTATTTT
cdr3_aa: CASRPGLADTDTQYF
clone_size: NA
j_call: TRBJ2-3
v_call: TRBV5-1
d_call: TRBD2

cdr3_nt: TGCAGTGCCCATCACAGGGGGATTAACGAAAAACTGTTTTTT
cdr3_aa: CSAHHRGINEKLFF
clone_size: NA
j_call: TRBJ1-4
v_call: TRBV20-1
d_call: TRBD1

cdr3_nt: TGTGCCAGCAGCCACATCCTGCGGGGACGGAAGAGGAATGAGCAGTTCTTC
cdr3_aa: CASSHILRGRKRNEQFF
clone_size: NA
j_call: TRBJ2-1
v_call: TRBV3-1
d_call: NA

cdr3_nt: TGCGCCAGTTCTTCACCCCTCCACTTT
cdr3_aa: CASSSPLHF
clone_size: many
j_call: TRBJ1-6
v_call: TRBV5-1
d_call: NA

cdr3_nt: TGCAGCGTTGTGTTCCGGGAAGACTGCACCTTC
cdr3_aa: CSVVFREDCTF
clone_size: few
j_call: TRBJ1-2
v_call: TRBV29-1
d_call: NA

cdr3_nt: TGTGCCATCAGTGAGTCGACTAGTGCAACAGATACGCAGTATTTT
cdr3_aa: CAISESTSATDTQYF
clone_size: few
j_call: TRBJ2-3
v_call: TRBV10-3
d_call: NA

cdr3_nt: TGTGCCAGCAGCACCAGAGTTGAGGAGACCCAGTACTTC
cdr3_aa: CASSTRVEETQYF
clone_size: few
j_call: TRBJ2-5
v_call: TRBV4-2
d_call: NA

cdr3_nt: TGTGCCAGCAGGTCAGGGGGCTACGAGCAGTACTTC
cdr3_aa: CASRSGGYEQYF
clone_size: few
j_call: TRBJ2-7
v_call: TRBV2
d_call: TRBD1

cdr3_nt: TGTGCCAGCAGAGGGACAGGAAATAATGAAAAACTGTTTTTT
cdr3_aa: CASRGTGNNEKLFF
clone_size: NA
j_call: TRBJ1-4
v_call: TRBV7-8
d_call: TRBD1

cdr3_nt: TGTGCCAGCAGCCCGATAGGGACAGTCAACACTGAAGCTTTCTTT
cdr3_aa: CASSPIGTVNTEAFF
clone_size: NA
j_call: TRBJ1-1
v_call: TRBV3-1
d_call: TRBD1

cdr3_nt: TGTGCCAGCAGCTTCGGACAGACTACAGATACGCAGTATTTT
cdr3_aa: CASSFGQTTDTQYF
clone_size: many
j_call: TRBJ2-3
v_call: TRBV7-9
d_call: NA

cdr3_nt: TGCAGCCATCCAGGGGGCTACAATGAGCAGTTCTTC
cdr3_aa: CSHPGGYNEQFF
clone_size: NA
j_call: TRBJ2-1
v_call: TRBV20-1
d_call: TRBD1

cdr3_nt: TGTGCCAGCAGTGGGGGGACCCGGGGGTTCAAGGAGCAGTACTTC
cdr3_aa: CASSGGTRGFKEQYF
clone_size: NA
j_call: TRBJ2-7
v_call: TRBV12-3/TRBV12-4
d_call: NA

cdr3_nt: TGCAGTGCTAGAGGCGACCTCCTCGCTCAAGAGACCCAGTACTTC
cdr3_aa: CSARGDLLAQETQYF
clone_size: few
j_call: TRBJ2-5
v_call: TRBV20-1
d_call: NA

cdr3_nt: TGTGCCAGCAGTTCCCGGCAGGGTGGCACCGGGGAGCTGTTTTTT
cdr3_aa: CASSSRQGGTGELFF
clone_size: many
j_call: TRBJ2-2
v_call: TRBV28
d_call: NA

cdr3_nt: TGTGCCAGCAGTCAAAGCGGGGGGGATATCTACGAGCAGTACTTC
cdr3_aa: CASSQSGGDIYEQYF
clone_size: NA
j_call: TRBJ2-7
v_call: TRBV7-2
d_call: TRBD2

cdr3_nt: TGCAGTGCTCAGAGGGGCGGGCAAGAGACCCAGTACTTC
cdr3_aa: CSAQRGGQETQYF
clone_size: NA
j_call: TRBJ2-5
v_call: TRBV20-1
d_call: NA

cdr3_nt: TGTGCCTCCCAGGGGGATTACGAGCAGTACTTC
cdr3_aa: CASQGDYEQYF
clone_size: many
j_call: TRBJ2-7
v_call: TRBV30
d_call: TRBD1

cdr3_nt: TGCGCCAGCAGCGCCGGGACAGGGGAGCACGAGCAGTACTTC
cdr3_aa: CASSAGTGEHEQYF
clone_size: NA
j_call: TRBJ2-7
v_call: TRBV5-1
d_call: TRBD1

cdr3_nt: TGTGCCAGCAGTAACCGACAGGCTGGGGGCAATCAGCCCCAGCATTTT
cdr3_aa: CASSNRQAGGNQPQHF
clone_size: NA
j_call: TRBJ1-5
v_call: TRBV27
d_call: NA

cdr3_nt: TGCAGTGCTAGGCCAACCGGACAGTCCATTTTTTACGAGCAGTACTTC
cdr3_aa: CSARPTGQSIFYEQYF
clone_size: NA
j_call: TRBJ2-7
v_call: TRBV20-1
d_call: NA

cdr3_nt: TGTGCCAGCAGTCTCACCGGGACAAAGGGCATTCAGTACTTC
cdr3_aa: CASSLTGTKGIQYF
clone_size: few
j_call: TRBJ2-4
v_call: TRBV12-3/TRBV12-4
d_call: NA

cdr3_nt: TGCAGTGCACCGTCCCCGGGACAGGGCTCTAACTATGGCTACACCTTC
cdr3_aa: CSAPSPGQGSNYGYTF
clone_size: NA
j_call: TRBJ1-2
v_call: TRBV20-1
d_call: TRBD1

cdr3_nt: TGTGCCAGCAGTTTTCTCCGCACCTACGAGCAGTACTTC
cdr3_aa: CASSFLRTYEQYF
clone_size: NA
j_call: TRBJ2-7
v_call: TRBV28
d_call: NA

cdr3_nt: TGTGCCAGCAGACCCCCTGGGCTCACTGAAGCTTTCTTT
cdr3_aa: CASRPPGLTEAFF
clone_size: few
j_call: TRBJ1-1
v_call: TRBV12-3/TRBV12-4
d_call: NA

cdr3_nt: TGCAGTGCTAGAAGGGACTTCACTTATACGCAGTATTTT
cdr3_aa: CSARRDFTYTQYF
clone_size: many
j_call: TRBJ2-3
v_call: TRBV20-1
d_call: NA

cdr3_nt: TGTGCCAGCAGCCAAGATCCCGGGGGGCGGTACGAGCAGTACTTC
cdr3_aa: CASSQDPGGRYEQYF
clone_size: few
j_call: TRBJ2-7
v_call: TRBV3-1
d_call: NA

cdr3_nt: TGTGCCAGCAGCGCGGGTCCGGATAATGAGCAGTTCTTC
cdr3_aa: CASSAGPDNEQFF
clone_size: few
j_call: TRBJ2-1
v_call: TRBV9
d_call: NA

cdr3_nt: TGTGCCAGCAGCTCGAGTCAAGGGGGGTCCGTTCCCGGAAACTTC
cdr3_aa: CASSSSQGGSVPGNF
clone_size: NA
j_call: TRBJ2-4
v_call: TRBV5-6
d_call: NA